The rows below give T cell receptor beta chains drawn from one sample of a study of blood T cell repertoires in COVID-19. The assay was immunoSEQ multiplex PCR, and TCRdb's table has in-frame clones only and misses some. The sample has approximately 350,000 clones; about 89% are singletons. The sample consisted of peripheral blood. Every receptor here comes from a man in his forties with acute or convalescent COVID-19. CDR3s include the opening cysteine and the closing phenylalanine or tryptophan. D genes are given only for firm matches. Not every row has a clone size; where given, it reads once, few, many or a size class.

TRBV27	TRBJ1-5	NA	TRBD1	TGTGCCAGCGGGCGACAGGGGGCGCAGCAGCCCCAGCATTTT	CASGRQGAQQPQHF
TRBV28	TRBJ1-2	NA	TRBD1	TGTGCCAGCTATCTAACTGAGCAGGGGGAATTTAACTATGGCTACACCTTC	CASYLTEQGEFNYGYTF
TRBV9	TRBJ1-1	NA	NA	TGTGCCAGCAGCGCTAACAGGGATATTTGGAGCACTGAAGCTTTCTTT	CASSANRDIWSTEAFF
TRBV5-4	TRBJ2-7	NA	TRBD1	TGTGCCAGCAGCTTGGAGGGACAGGGGCTAACTCAGGGTTACGAGCAGTACTTC	CASSLEGQGLTQGYEQYF
TRBV14	TRBJ1-1	NA	NA	TGTGCCAGCAGCCAAGATAATGCGTGGAGCCCCGATAACGAAGCTTTCTTT	CASSQDNAWSPDNEAFF
TRBV19	TRBJ1-6	NA	NA	TGTGCCAGTAGTATTCGAGTACGGGGGGCCGCCGGTAATTCACCCCTCCACTTT	CASSIRVRGAAGNSPLHF
TRBV6-2/TRBV6-3	TRBJ2-7	NA	TRBD1	TGTGCCAGCAGTCACCGGGACAGGGCACACGAGCAGTACTTC	CASSHRDRAHEQYF
TRBV11-2	TRBJ2-1	once	TRBD2	TGTGCCAGCAGCTTTCTTCTAGCGGGGGCCCGGGGGGGCAACAATGAGCAGTTCTTC	CASSFLLAGARGGNNEQFF
TRBV30	TRBJ2-5	few	TRBD1	TGTGCCTGGAGTGTACAGGGGTTGACAGAGACCCAGTACTTC	CAWSVQGLTETQYF
TRBV19	TRBJ2-2	NA	NA	TGTGCCAGTAGCCTGCAGCGGACGGCCGGGGAGCTGTTTTTT	CASSLQRTAGELFF
TRBV6-1	TRBJ2-1	NA	NA	TGTGCCAGCAGTGAAGACCCAGGCCGCTCCTACAATGAGCAGTTCTTC	CASSEDPGRSYNEQFF
TRBV19	TRBJ1-6	NA	TRBD1	TGTGCCAGCAGAGAGGGACAGACGAATTCACCCCTCCACTTT	CASREGQTNSPLHF
TRBV28	TRBJ1-5	once	TRBD1	TGTGCCAGCAGTTCGTCGACAGGGACCAGGCCCCAGCATTTT	CASSSSTGTRPQHF
TRBV28	TRBJ2-3	NA	NA	TGTGCCAGCAGTCCCCCGGGGATCACAGATACGCAGTATTTT	CASSPPGITDTQYF
TRBV28	TRBJ1-2	NA	TRBD1	TGTGCCAGCCGAACAGGGGGAGGGCCCTATGGCTACACCTTC	CASRTGGGPYGYTF
TRBV27	TRBJ2-7	many	TRBD2	TGTGCCAGCAGTGGCCCCCCTAGCGGGAACGGTTTGGGCTACGAGCAGTACTTC	CASSGPPSGNGLGYEQYF
TRBV6-2/TRBV6-3	TRBJ1-5	NA	TRBD1	TGTGCCAGCAGTTACAGGTCCAGGGGGTCACATCAGCCCCAGCATTTT	CASSYRSRGSHQPQHF
TRBV28	TRBJ2-1	NA	TRBD2	TGTGCCAGCAGATCTCCCTTGGGAGCGGGAGGTTGGAATGAGCAGTTCTTC	CASRSPLGAGGWNEQFF
TRBV6-5	TRBJ2-7	NA	NA	TGTGCCAGCACCCCAGACAGGGAGGCAGTGTACGAGCAGTACTTC	CASTPDREAVYEQYF
TRBV5-1	TRBJ2-2	once	NA	TGCGCCAGCAGCGCGGGACGGACGGGGGGCGCCGGGGAGCTGTTTTTT	CASSAGRTGGAGELFF
TRBV10-2	TRBJ1-5	NA	NA	TGCGCCAGCAGTGATATAGGGGATAGCAATCAGCCCCAGCATTTT	CASSDIGDSNQPQHF
TRBV30	TRBJ1-1	NA	NA	TGTGCCTGGAGTGTACAGCAGGGAGGGGAAGCTTTCTTT	CAWSVQQGGEAFF
TRBV5-1	TRBJ2-7	NA	NA	TGCGCCAGCAGCTTAGGGACACGGTACGAGCAGTACTTC	CASSLGTRYEQYF
TRBV18	TRBJ2-3	NA	TRBD2	TGTGCCAGCTCACCCCAAAGCGGGAGGGCAGATACGCAGTATTTT	CASSPQSGRADTQYF
TRBV6-1	TRBJ1-1	NA	NA	TGTGCCAGCAGTGAATACGGACAGCCGAACACTGAAGCTTTCTTT	CASSEYGQPNTEAFF
TRBV27	TRBJ2-7	few	TRBD1	TGTGCCAGCAGACCTACAGGGGCTTTCGACGAGCAGTACTTC	CASRPTGAFDEQYF
TRBV27	TRBJ2-1	NA	NA	TGTGCCAGCAGTTTATCAGCACGGGATGGTTGGGTGGCTGAGCAGTTCTTC	CASSLSARDGWVAEQFF
TRBV28	TRBJ2-3	NA	NA	TGTGCCAGCAGTTCGCCCCCATGGGGCTCTAGCACAGATACGCAGTATTTT	CASSSPPWGSSTDTQYF
TRBV6-2/TRBV6-3	TRBJ2-7	NA	NA	TGTGCCAGCAGTTACATACAGAGCTACGAGCAGTACTTC	CASSYIQSYEQYF
TRBV3-1/TRBV3-2	TRBJ2-7	few	NA	TGTGCCAGCAGCCTCGAGGGGGTAGCTCGAGGGGAGCAGTACTTC	CASSLEGVARGEQYF
TRBV20-1	TRBJ2-3	NA	TRBD2	TGCAGTGCTAGTTTAGCGGGGGTGCATACGCAGTATTTT	CSASLAGVHTQYF
TRBV19	TRBJ1-5	once	NA	TGTGCCAGTATGATCAGCGATCAGCCCCAGCATTTT	CASMISDQPQHF
TRBV11-2	TRBJ1-2	NA	TRBD1	TGTACCAGCAGCTTAGGGACAGGGGATCTGGGTGGCTACACCTTC	CTSSLGTGDLGGYTF
TRBV30	TRBJ2-7	NA	NA	TGTGCCTGGAGTGCTGGGGCGAGCTCCTACGAGCAGTACTTC	CAWSAGASSYEQYF
TRBV11-2	TRBJ2-3	NA	NA	TGTGCCAGCAGCTTACTTGGAGCGGTTAGCACAGATACGCAGTATTTT	CASSLLGAVSTDTQYF
TRBV5-1	TRBJ1-2	NA	NA	TGCGCCAGCAGCCCGGGAGGGGGGCCACGGTATGGCTACACCTTC	CASSPGGGPRYGYTF